The present T cell receptor beta chain was sequenced within a study of blood T cells in healthy people across ages. Overall study findings and caveats: Using unsorted PBMCs precluded a conclusive naive versus antigen-experienced comparison. TCR beta diversity, measured per million T cells, fell in a roughly linear way with age.

Alongside a J-beta primer mix, a sample-barcoded 5' primer served in a second PCR lasting about 7 to 12 cycles. TCRdb recomputed calls from the 5' RACE reads with MiXCR, one row per CDR3 protein. The table records under 2,000,000 distinct CDR3 sequences, 40% to 55% of them present only once. The CDR3 sequence is 13 residues long. Germline-derived CDR1 and CDR2 are DFQATT and SNEGSKA (reference sequence). RNA extraction gave at least 5.5 micrograms of total RNA per sample. As regards this clonotype: Antigen specificity is unknown.

Sequencing input: blood. The receptor's source is a woman aged 40-49 years in good health. J is TRBJ2-4 and V is TRBV20-1; D is unclear. Gene TRBJ2-7 matches the end of the DNA better, so the J call may be wrong. The CDR3 sequence is CSARKDHDREQYF. In nucleotides, the CDR3 is TGCAGTGCTAGGAAGGACCACGACCGCGAGCAGTACTTC.